This TCR beta chain appears in the sequencing data of a study of shared clonotypes between healthy human individuals (TCRdb year 2020). Background on the whole study: A couple of women and three men aged 18 to 49 years were included in the cohort. For each donor, CD4 naive and CD4 memory were each run on three plates, CD8 naive on two plates, and CD8 memory on one plate. To estimate repertoire size and how much clonotypes are shared between individuals, the study performed deep sequencing of blood TCR repertoires from 4 to 6 healthy adults. Different laboratories and diverse techniques were used to prepare libraries and sequence TCR repertoires, to increase sequencing depth and limit assay-specific biases. Leukapheresis yielded between about 0.94 and 9.5 billion PBMCs per donor.

Paper-wide results and their limitations: Sampling was limited to blood, and TCR repertoires in tissue likely differ from TCR repertoires in blood. Rarefaction of sorted-subset datasets indicated incomplete sequencing despite the large sequencing depth. Based on pairwise subsampling, the degree of clonotype sharing among donors was expected to be affected by sequencing depth. Larger estimated clonotype richness was generally found for naive subsets than for memory subsets. Sharing across a few donors was observed for around 4.8% of naive CD4, 3% to 3.5% of naive CD8, around 2.5% of memory CD4, and 0.4% of memory CD8 clonotypes. Compared with non-shared clonotypes, the clonotypes found in all four sorted-subset donors had higher generation probabilities. The small number of donors limited the genetic and exposure-history diversity represented.

In the case of this clone: Its target antigen remains unknown. No base qualities exist here, and no much larger clone lies one base off it.

Using the deep immunoSEQ assay, multiplex PCR amplified TCR CDR3 regions from genomic DNA. Extracted genomic DNA from each cell subset was spread evenly across all wells of several immunoSEQ 96-well plates, with each plate serving as a replicate. For sorted subsets, each replicate PCR was loaded with 200 ng genomic DNA, equivalent to 32,000 or so T cell genomes. Purified libraries were measured with a Qubit 3.0 fluorometer, size-checked on a Bioanalyzer 2100, and measured again with the KAPA Library Quantification kit. Each immunoSEQ 96-well plate was sequenced on its own single-read 150-cycle Illumina NextSeq 550 flow cell. Concerning the study's data processing: Because only junctional sequences without quality scores were contained in the immunoSEQ output, filtering matching that applied to full-length reads could not be performed. Sequences were annotated with PyIR, a Python wrapper for IgBLAST v1.9, and V/J genes and CDR3 were assigned using IMGT germline references. Reads were removed for weak V/J assignments (E-value above 1e-6), missing CDR3, stop codons, out-of-frame junctions, or ambiguous translated residues. A V3J clonotype was defined by an identical inferred V gene, J gene, and CDR3 amino acid sequence. The percentage overlap between two repertoires was calculated by dividing the number of shared unique clonotypes by the size of the smaller repertoire. Repertoire richness was assessed with RTK rarefaction, the Chao1 estimator, and Recon v2.1 estimates of unobserved clonotypes. Generation probabilities were computed with OLGA for all TCRbeta clonotypes obtained by the gDNA method from several donors. The table comes from immuneACCESS by way of TCRdb, which keeps in-frame sequences with V and J called. Part of the clones is missing from these tables; in studies checked, under half for an unresolved V gene and the rest for unknown reasons. The V and J calls and clone size come from that table; D and trimming were worked out from the DNA. The sample table lists 1.5 million to 2.5 million clones, about 95% of them with a count of one. The top ten constitute 1% to 1.5% of the sample.

Relative to germline, V is 1 base shorter and J is 0 bases shorter, with 13 bases between their ends. CDR1 and CDR2 were assigned from the germline V gene (reference sequence) as LNHNV and YYDKDF. The CDR3 spans 16 residues, from the cysteine through the phenylalanine. The kept DNA is CDR3 alone, 48 bases in frame from the first base. CD8 naive samples were CD45RO-negative cells positively selected for CCR7, giving a CD45RA+CCR7+ population that excluded TemRA cells. The donors were healthy, HIV-negative adults who had no recently reported acute infections or vaccinations. All donors were Caucasian adults living in Nashville, Tennessee, USA. After blood collection by leukapheresis, PBMCs were isolated using Ficoll-Histopaque density gradient centrifugation and then cryopreserved in the vapor phase of liquid nitrogen. Analytical flow cytometry was used to check the purity and quantity of every magnetically sorted T cell population. Each sorted fraction had its genomic DNA isolated and then quantified by UV absorbance on a Nanodrop 2000c.

This sequence uses TRBV15 and TRBJ2-7; a confident D gene designation cannot be given. The source is a man aged 18 to 29 in good health. The sample taken for sequencing was naive CD8+ T cells sorted from blood. The meaning of the sample's cell subset or site label: CD45RA+CCR7+. The DNA is TGTGCCACCAGCAGAGGGGAATTTCCAAGCTCCTACGAGCAGTACTTC. This is translated as CATSRGEFPSSYEQYF.